This paragraph covers one T cell receptor beta chain sequence. Its antigen is unidentified. Time point noted: baseline, week 1 (first vaccination visit). The treatment was: pre-vaccination baseline after standard-of-care therapy. Donors had new WHO grade 3 or 4 IDH1-mutant, ATRX-lost astrocytomas. Sequencing was performed with immunoSEQ multiplex PCR; in TCRdb, only in-frame clones are kept and a portion is missing. The sample includes roughly 41,000 clones, 78% of them seen just once. CDR3 length equals 14 residues. V lost 4 bases and J 1 base, leaving 12 bases between the germline ends. Germline assignment: CDR1 SGHRS and CDR2 YFSETQ. This sample was included in a study of a mutant IDH1 vaccine in newly diagnosed glioma. About the research overall: Former treatment meant radiotherapy, temozolomide, or both; the majority had gotten both. General observations from the study: A vaccine-induced immune response developed in approximately 94% of the patients. Pseudoprogression showed no apparent link to changes in top peripheral T cell clonotypes.

This sample comprised PBMCs, obtained from a glioma patient treated with radiotherapy, temozolomide or both. The V call is TRBV5-1, the J call TRBJ2-7; D gene uncertain. The origin of this receptor is a man aged 40-49 years with glioma. Some clones in this sample may be carry-over from other donors' samples. Written as DNA, the CDR3 is TGCGCCAGCAGCCCCCGGGTCGGTTCCTACGAGCAGTACTTC. Protein product: CASSPRVGSYEQYF.